This T cell receptor (beta chain) was profiled in a study of blood T cells in healthy people across ages. Whole-study findings and limits: Roughly linearly, TCR beta diversity per million T cells fell as age increased.

About this clonotype: What it recognizes is unknown.

Trimming shortened V by 6 bases and J by 2 bases, and 9 bases separated the two germline ends. This CDR3 contains 13 residues. CDR1 and CDR2 (germline): SGHTA, FQGNSA. Then a second PCR, running roughly 7 to 11 cycles, was carried out with a sample-barcoded 5' primer and a J-beta primer mix. Every individual sample yielded 2.5 million or more paired-end reads (each containing CDR3). Via MiXCR, TCRdb re-called the 5' RACE reads, giving one row per CDR3 protein. The sample yields 1.5 million to 2 million distinct CDR3 sequences, around half seen once. The TCR originated in a woman in her thirties or forties in good health. The sample was blood. The chain recombines TRBV7-2 with TRBJ2-3, with D possibly TRBD2 on 6 matching bases. CDR3 loop: CASSQDYTDTQYF. For the CDR3, the DNA is TGTGCCAGCAGTCAGGACTACACAGATACGCAGTATTTT.